The clone carrying this TCR beta chain was seen ten or more times. V gave up 6 bases and J gave up 3 bases; unmatched junction bases: 6. The CDR3 spans 14 residues. Germline V lookup: CDR1 MNHEY, CDR2 SVGAGI. The data stem from a study of neurological immune-mediated disorders. The wider study: The study included approximately 34 multiple sclerosis patients, about 31 relapsing-remitting and 3 secondary progressive.

TCRdb fed the 5' RACE reads into MiXCR, producing one record per CDR3 protein. The table shows more than 40,000 distinct CDR3 sequences, with roughly 3% occurring only once. Unsorted libraries were generated from 2 million PBMCs. These cells had been stored in RNAlater at -80 C. The TCR comes from a woman between 50 and 59 years old with multiple sclerosis. The rearrangement links TRBV6-5 to TRBJ2-3; TRBD2 aligns across 7 bases. Sequencing was done on a sample of PBMCs. This CDR3 is CASSRGVVTDTQYF. As DNA, the CDR3 is TGTGCCAGCAGCCGGGGGGTTGTGACAGATACGCAGTATTTT.